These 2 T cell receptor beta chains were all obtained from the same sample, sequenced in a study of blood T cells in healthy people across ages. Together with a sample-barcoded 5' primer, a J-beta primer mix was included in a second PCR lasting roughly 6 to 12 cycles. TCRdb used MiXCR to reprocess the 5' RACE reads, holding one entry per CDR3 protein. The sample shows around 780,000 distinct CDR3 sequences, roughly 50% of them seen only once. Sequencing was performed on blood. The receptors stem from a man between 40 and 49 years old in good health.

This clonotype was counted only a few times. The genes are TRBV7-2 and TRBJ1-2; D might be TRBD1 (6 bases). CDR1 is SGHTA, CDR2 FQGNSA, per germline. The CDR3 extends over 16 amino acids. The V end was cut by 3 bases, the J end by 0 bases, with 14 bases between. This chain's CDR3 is CASSLAPQGANYGYTF. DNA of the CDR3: TGTGCCAGCAGCTTGGCACCACAGGGTGCTAACTATGGCTACACCTTC.

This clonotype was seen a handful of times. The CDR3 spells CATSDLGTGAYNEQFF. The CDR3 bases are TGTGCCACCAGTGATTTGGGGACAGGGGCCTACAATGAGCAGTTCTTC. The chain employs TRBV24-1 and TRBJ2-1; TRBD1 matches 10 bases. From germline, CDR1 is KGHDR and CDR2 SFDVKD. The CDR3 extends over 16 amino acids. The J segment lost 2 bases and the V segment lost 0 bases, leaving 0 bases of the junction unmatched.